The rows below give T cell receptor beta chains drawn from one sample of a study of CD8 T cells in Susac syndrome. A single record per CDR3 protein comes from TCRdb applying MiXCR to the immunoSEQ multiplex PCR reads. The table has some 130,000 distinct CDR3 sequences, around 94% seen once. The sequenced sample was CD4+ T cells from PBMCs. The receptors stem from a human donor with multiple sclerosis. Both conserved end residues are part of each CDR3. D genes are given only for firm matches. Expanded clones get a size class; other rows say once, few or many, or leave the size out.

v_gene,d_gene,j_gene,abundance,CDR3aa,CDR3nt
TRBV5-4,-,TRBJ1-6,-,CASSFPDYNSPLHF,TGTGCCAGCAGCTTTCCGGATTATAATTCACCCCTCCACTTT
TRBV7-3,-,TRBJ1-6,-,CASSLNPGNSPLHF,TGTGCCAGCAGCTTAAACCCCGGGAACTCACCCCTCCACTTT
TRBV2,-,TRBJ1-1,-,CASTNGKTEAFF,TGTGCCAGCACCAATGGTAAAACTGAAGCTTTCTTT
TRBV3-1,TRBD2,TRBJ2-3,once,CASSPRGVTDTQYF,TGTGCCAGCAGCCCGCGGGGGGTCACAGATACGCAGTATTTT
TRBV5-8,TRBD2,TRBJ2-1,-,CASSLVLAGGTNTYNEQFF,TGTGCCAGCAGCTTGGTACTAGCGGGAGGCACCAACACCTACAATGAGCAGTTCTTC
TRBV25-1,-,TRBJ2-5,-,CASSETGLVETQYF,TGTGCCAGCAGTGAAACCGGGCTAGTAGAGACCCAGTACTTC
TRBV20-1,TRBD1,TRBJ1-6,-,CSARTGGSYNSPLHF,TGCAGTGCAAGGACAGGGGGGTCCTATAATTCACCCCTCCACTTT
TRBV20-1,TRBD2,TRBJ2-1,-,CSARGVAGGFYNEQFF,TGCAGTGCCCGGGGGGTAGCGGGAGGGTTCTACAATGAGCAGTTCTTC
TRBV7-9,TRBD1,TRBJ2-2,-,CASSLTGGMNTGELFF,TGTGCCAGCAGCTTAACAGGGGGGATGAACACCGGGGAGCTGTTTTTT
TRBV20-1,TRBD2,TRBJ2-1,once,CSARQLAGYNEQFF,TGCAGTGCCCGGCAGCTAGCGGGTTACAATGAGCAGTTCTTC
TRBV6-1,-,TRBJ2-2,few,CASSLSGTNTGELFF,TGTGCCAGCAGCCTAAGTGGGACGAACACCGGGGAGCTGTTTTTT
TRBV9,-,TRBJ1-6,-,CASSVVGGGSPLHF,TGTGCCAGCAGCGTAGTAGGGGGAGGTTCACCCCTCCACTTT
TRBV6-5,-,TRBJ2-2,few,CASSLGGNTGELFF,TGTGCCAGCAGTTTAGGGGGAAACACCGGGGAGCTGTTTTTT
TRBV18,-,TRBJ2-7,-,CASSPAGPSYEQYF,TGTGCCAGCTCCCCCGCAGGACCCTCCTACGAGCAGTACTTC
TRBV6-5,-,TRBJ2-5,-,CASKTKWAGETQYF,TGTGCCAGCAAGACTAAATGGGCTGGGGAGACCCAGTACTTC
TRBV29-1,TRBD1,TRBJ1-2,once,CSVHLQGGYGYTF,TGCAGCGTTCATCTACAGGGGGGATATGGCTACACCTTC
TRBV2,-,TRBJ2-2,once,CASSRPLDPTHGELFF,TGTGCCAGCAGTCGACCCCTAGACCCTACCCACGGGGAGCTGTTTTTT
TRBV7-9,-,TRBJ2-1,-,CASSETANNEQFF,TGTGCCAGCAGCGAGACAGCAAACAATGAGCAGTTCTTC
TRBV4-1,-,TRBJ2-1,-,CASSQEGARDGEQFF,TGCGCCAGCAGCCAAGAGGGGGCCAGGGACGGTGAGCAGTTCTTC
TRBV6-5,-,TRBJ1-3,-,CASSRQLHSGNTIYF,TGTGCCAGCAGCCGACAGCTTCACTCTGGAAACACCATATATTTT
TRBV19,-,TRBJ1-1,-,CASSVKQGSTEAFF,TGTGCCAGTAGTGTTAAGCAGGGGAGCACTGAAGCTTTCTTT
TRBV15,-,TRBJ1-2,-,CATSSGRANYGYTF,TGTGCCACCAGCTCAGGTCGGGCTAACTATGGCTACACCTTC
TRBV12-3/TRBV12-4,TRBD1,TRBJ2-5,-,CASSGQGDFSGTQYF,TGTGCCAGCAGTGGACAGGGGGATTTCTCAGGGACCCAGTACTTC
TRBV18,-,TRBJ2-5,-,CASSLLMEGQETQYF,TGTGCCAGCTCACTGCTCATGGAGGGGCAAGAGACCCAGTACTTC
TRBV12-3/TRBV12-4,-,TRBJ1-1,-,CASSPLRENTEAFF,TGTGCCAGCAGTCCTCTGCGGGAGAACACTGAAGCTTTCTTT
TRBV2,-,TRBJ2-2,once,CASRPSQHTGELFF,TGTGCCAGCAGACCCTCTCAGCACACCGGGGAGCTGTTTTTT
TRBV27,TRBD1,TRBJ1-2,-,CASSYLTGTGTILRGYTF,TGTGCCAGCAGCTACTTAACCGGGACAGGGACCATTTTGAGAGGCTACACCTTC
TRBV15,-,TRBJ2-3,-,CATSSSGGTDTQYF,TGTGCCACCAGCAGCTCTGGCGGCACAGATACGCAGTATTTT
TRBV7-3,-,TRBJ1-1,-,CASSPSQGNTEAFF,TGTGCCAGCAGCCCGTCACAGGGGAACACTGAAGCTTTCTTT
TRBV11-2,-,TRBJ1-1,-,CASSLAGWTEAFF,TGTGCCAGCAGCTTGGCAGGGTGGACTGAAGCTTTCTTT
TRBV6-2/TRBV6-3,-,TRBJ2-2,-,CASATGFTGELFF,TGTGCCAGCGCAACAGGGTTCACCGGGGAGCTGTTTTTT
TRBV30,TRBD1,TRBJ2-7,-,CAWSVYWGQGTHEQYF,TGTGCCTGGAGTGTATACTGGGGACAGGGAACCCACGAGCAGTACTTC
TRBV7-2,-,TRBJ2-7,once,CASSLGDVSYEQYF,TGTGCCAGCAGCTTAGGCGACGTGTCCTACGAGCAGTACTTC
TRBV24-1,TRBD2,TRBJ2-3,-,CATSDAVAGGPYTQYF,TGTGCCACCAGTGATGCCGTAGCGGGGGGGCCGTATACGCAGTATTTT
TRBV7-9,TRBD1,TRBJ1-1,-,CASTRTGGDTEAFF,TGTGCCAGCACTCGGACAGGGGGAGACACTGAAGCTTTCTTT
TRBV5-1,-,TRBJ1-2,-,CASSSTPGNYGYTF,TGCGCCAGCAGCTCAACACCAGGGAACTATGGCTACACCTTC
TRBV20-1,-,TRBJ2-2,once,CSASLGVPLSHGELFF,TGCAGTGCTAGCTTAGGGGTCCCCTTATCCCACGGGGAGCTGTTTTTT
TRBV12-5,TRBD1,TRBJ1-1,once,CASGLVQQGALPTEAFF,TGTGCTAGTGGTTTGGTACAACAGGGGGCCTTGCCCACTGAAGCTTTCTTT
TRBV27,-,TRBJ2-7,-,CASSSPRGYSYEQYF,TGTGCCAGCAGTTCCCCCCGGGGTTACTCCTACGAGCAGTACTTC
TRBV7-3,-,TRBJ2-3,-,CASSRTGDTQYF,TGTGCCAGCAGCCGCACGGGGGATACGCAGTATTTT
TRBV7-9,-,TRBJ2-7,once,CASSPQGPAYEQYF,TGTGCCAGCAGCCCCCAGGGACCAGCATACGAGCAGTACTTC
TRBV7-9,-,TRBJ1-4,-,CASSLGANEKLFF,TGTGCCAGCAGCTTAGGGGCTAATGAAAAACTGTTTTTT
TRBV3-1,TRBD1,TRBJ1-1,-,CASSQWTGRTEAFF,TGTGCCAGCAGCCAATGGACAGGGCGGACTGAAGCTTTCTTT
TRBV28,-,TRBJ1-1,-,CASSSDGWNTEAFF,TGTGCCAGCAGTTCCGACGGATGGAACACTGAAGCTTTCTTT
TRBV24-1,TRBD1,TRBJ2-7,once,CATSEDRDRHYEQYF,TGTGCCACCAGTGAAGACCGGGACAGGCACTACGAGCAGTACTTC
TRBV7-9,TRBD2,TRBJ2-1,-,CASSLVGTSGANEQFF,TGTGCCAGCAGCTTAGTGGGGACTAGCGGAGCCAATGAGCAGTTCTTC
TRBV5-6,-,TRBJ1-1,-,CASSFSETEAFF,TGTGCCAGCAGTTTCAGTGAGACTGAAGCTTTCTTT
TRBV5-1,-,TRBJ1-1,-,CASSGPPNTEAFF,TGCGCCAGCAGCGGCCCTCCGAACACTGAAGCTTTCTTT
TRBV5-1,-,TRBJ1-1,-,CASSDPGPSEAFF,TGCGCCAGCAGCGACCCGGGGCCGAGCGAAGCTTTCTTT
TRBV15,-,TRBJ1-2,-,CATSREALGGYTF,TGTGCCACCAGCAGAGAGGCGTTAGGTGGCTACACCTTC
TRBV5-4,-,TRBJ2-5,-,CASSFPGRRETQYF,TGTGCCAGCAGCTTCCCCGGGAGACGGGAGACCCAGTACTTC
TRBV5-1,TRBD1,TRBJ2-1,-,CASSFDRGEQFF,TGCGCCAGCAGCTTCGACAGGGGTGAGCAGTTCTTC
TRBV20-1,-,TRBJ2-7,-,CSVERSGSYEQYF,TGCAGTGTTGAGAGGTCCGGATCCTACGAGCAGTACTTC
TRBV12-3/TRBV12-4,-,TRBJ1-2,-,CASSLTGAAYGYTF,TGTGCCAGCAGTTTAACGGGGGCTGCCTATGGCTACACCTTC
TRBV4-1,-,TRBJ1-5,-,CASSQDILGNQPQHF,TGCGCCAGCAGCCAAGACATCCTAGGCAATCAGCCCCAGCATTTT
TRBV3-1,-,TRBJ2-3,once,CASSQGNWGTQYF,TGTGCCAGCAGCCAAGGTAACTGGGGTACGCAGTATTTT
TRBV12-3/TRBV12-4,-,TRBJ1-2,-,CASSQAGAIQRGYTF,TGTGCCAGCAGCCAAGCGGGGGCGATTCAAAGGGGCTACACCTTC
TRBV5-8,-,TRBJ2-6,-,CASSLEGAGANVLTF,TGTGCCAGCAGCTTGGAGGGGGCTGGGGCCAACGTCCTGACTTTC
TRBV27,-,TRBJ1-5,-,CASSSWALGPQHF,TGTGCCAGCAGTTCCTGGGCCCTAGGTCCCCAGCATTTT
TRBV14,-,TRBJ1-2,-,CASSPQVDYGYTF,TGTGCCAGCAGCCCACAGGTAGACTATGGCTACACCTTC